This T cell receptor beta chain was captured by sequencing in a study of response to subunit inactivated influenza vaccine. General study results and limits: Only a handful of new T cells, the authors suggested, are recruited with each seasonal influenza vaccination.

TCRdb re-called the RT-PCR reads through MiXCR, storing one row per CDR3 protein. Of around 490,000 distinct CDR3 sequences listed, 7.6% were seen once; the top ten hold under 15%. J was trimmed by 1 base and V by 5 bases; bases with no gene match: 3. Germline lookup yields CDR1 SEHNR and CDR2 FQNEAQ (reference sequence). This CDR3 spans 15 amino acids. By sample share, this clonotype is medium-sized. Its antigen is not known. This specimen consisted of PBMCs from blood, obtained around 25 months after vaccination. This chain links TRBV7-9 with TRBJ2-5; TRBD2 agrees at 11 bases. This clonotype originated in a man aged 50 to 69 who received an inactivated influenza vaccine. The CDR3, as DNA: TGTGCCAGCAGCAGGGGACTAGCGGCCCAAGAGACCCAGTACTTC. This translates into CASSRGLAAQETQYF.